This section outlines one T cell receptor (beta chain) sequence together with its context. Its antigen remains unidentified. This sample is part of a study of shared clonotypes between healthy human individuals. Study findings and constraints: Naive subsets usually exceeded memory subsets in estimated richness.

Adults of Caucasian background living in Nashville, Tennessee made up all donors. Each cell subset's genomic DNA was divided evenly among several immunoSEQ plates. Sequenced by immunoSEQ multiplex PCR; TCRdb stores in-frame clones only, minus some. The table shows 650,000 to 750,000 clones, with about two thirds occurring only once. The specimen was memory CD4+ T cells sorted from blood. The subset was: CD45RA-negative fraction. This receptor was taken from a young woman in good health.

The CDR3 loop reads CASSPDRAKVEQYF. The CDR3 nucleotides read TGTGCCAGCTCACCTGACAGGGCGAAGGTCGAGCAGTACTTC. The chain employs TRBV18 and TRBJ2-7, with 7 bases matching TRBD1. With V trimmed by 3 bases and J by 6 bases, 8 bases remained unmatched. Per the germline V gene, CDR1 is KGHSH and CDR2 is LQKENI. The length of the CDR3 is 14 residues.